This T cell receptor beta chain comes out of a study of control samples from healthy donors and cancer patients. The CDR3 length is 15 residues. Trimming stripped 0 bases from V and 2 bases from J, with 11 bases between. Germline V CDR1 and CDR2: SGHRS, YFSETQ. The repertoire was sequenced with immunoSEQ multiplex PCR; TCRdb's copy has only in-frame clones and lacks some. The sample lists 90,000 or so clones; 88% were seen once. The chain is built from TRBV5-1 and TRBJ2-5; the D gene is possibly TRBD2 (6 bases). The sequenced material came from blood. The sequence came from a woman between 70 and 85 years old in good health. Here the CDR3 DNA reads TGCGCCAGCAGCTTGGGGGGACTGCTACAAGAGACCCAGTACTTC. It translates to CASSLGGLLQETQYF. Filled out from reference TRBV5-1 and TRBJ2-5, the complete variable domain reads KAGVTQTPRYLIKTRGQQVTLSCSPISGHRSVSWYQQTPGQGLQFLFEYFSETQRNKGNFPGRFSGRQFSNSRSEMNVSTLELGDSALYLCASSLGGLLQETQYFGPGTRLLVL.